The rows below give T cell receptor beta chains drawn from one sample of a study of T cell responses to AZD1222 COVID-19 vaccine. The protocol was immunoSEQ multiplex PCR, while the TCRdb copy is restricted to in-frame clones and leaves out a portion. The table lists over 120,000 clones, roughly 90% of them singletons. The source material was peripheral blood, sampled on day 0 of AZD1222 vaccination. The receptors were gathered from an adult in good health. Both conserved end residues are part of each CDR3. Each record gives: V gene, CDR3 protein.

V gene: TRBV7-6; CDR3 protein: CASSPLSGPHTDTQYF
V gene: TRBV19; CDR3 protein: CASSIRPPNTGELFF
V gene: TRBV4-1; CDR3 protein: CASSQFRAKTDTQYF
V gene: TRBV9; CDR3 protein: CASSVVAAASTDTQYF
V gene: TRBV4-1; CDR3 protein: CASSHLAGTRERELFF
V gene: TRBV3-1/TRBV3-2; CDR3 protein: CASSQAGGSTEAFF
V gene: TRBV2; CDR3 protein: CASHEAGANVLTF
V gene: TRBV4-1; CDR3 protein: CASSSRGNTGELFF
V gene: TRBV7-3; CDR3 protein: CASSLIPSGSSYNEQFF
V gene: TRBV7-8; CDR3 protein: CASSPNRILGSGNTIYF
V gene: TRBV3-1/TRBV3-2; CDR3 protein: CASSPDPRGLRNTEAFF
V gene: TRBV12-5; CDR3 protein: CASGLLRPTTEDNERLFF
V gene: TRBV5-4; CDR3 protein: CASSLAGPYEQYF
V gene: TRBV2; CDR3 protein: CARKTGTNTGELFF
V gene: TRBV6-4; CDR3 protein: CASSPGTGGTDTQYF
V gene: TRBV5-6; CDR3 protein: CASSLGGSYNYGYTF
V gene: TRBV7-3; CDR3 protein: CASSLGATSTDTQYF
V gene: TRBV14; CDR3 protein: CASSQGTSGNSYEQYF
V gene: TRBV15; CDR3 protein: CATSRVRTYGYTF
V gene: TRBV5-1; CDR3 protein: CASSSHVNTDTQYF
V gene: TRBV6-4; CDR3 protein: CASSDSDRENQPQHF
V gene: TRBV11-2; CDR3 protein: CASSFGTTYNEQFF
V gene: TRBV16; CDR3 protein: CASSQSILGPLSYNEQFF
V gene: TRBV18; CDR3 protein: CASSGGNQPQHF
V gene: TRBV4-1; CDR3 protein: CASSPGTSGSSSYEQYF
V gene: TRBV11-3; CDR3 protein: CASSLDLLSRAHQPQHF
V gene: TRBV30; CDR3 protein: CAWNQLTRSYNSPLHF
V gene: TRBV12-5; CDR3 protein: CASGPGGYQPQHF
V gene: TRBV19; CDR3 protein: CASSNMVAGAGEQYF
V gene: TRBV24-1; CDR3 protein: CATSDSGTGDNEQFF
V gene: TRBV9; CDR3 protein: CASSVVPPDSRYGYTF
V gene: TRBV7-3; CDR3 protein: CASSLRAGSEQYF
V gene: TRBV6-5; CDR3 protein: CASSLSDGLNTEAFF
V gene: TRBV11-2; CDR3 protein: CASSFGRGNQPQHF
V gene: TRBV7-6; CDR3 protein: CASSSEAGEVGTDTQYF
V gene: TRBV9; CDR3 protein: CASSPGTRDNEQFF
V gene: TRBV7-2; CDR3 protein: CASSLAEGVYNSPLHF
V gene: TRBV28; CDR3 protein: CASSLMPGYQPQHF
V gene: TRBV28; CDR3 protein: CASSLFRVGELFF
V gene: TRBV5-1; CDR3 protein: CASSSSPGNAGELFF
V gene: TRBV25-1; CDR3 protein: CASSDLQGVEAFF
V gene: TRBV5-4; CDR3 protein: CASSPGWDKETQYF
V gene: TRBV9; CDR3 protein: CASSGTSGGTDTQYF
V gene: TRBV3-1/TRBV3-2; CDR3 protein: CASSAGRVTAEAFF
V gene: TRBV3-1/TRBV3-2; CDR3 protein: CASSLHGTGRNTEAFF
V gene: TRBV25-1; CDR3 protein: CASSADWASNEQFF
V gene: TRBV2; CDR3 protein: CASSEALLLETQYF
V gene: TRBV2; CDR3 protein: CASSPLPGQGGNTIYF